These T cell receptor beta chains were read from a single sample in a study of blood T cell repertoires in COVID-19. The protocol was immunoSEQ multiplex PCR, while the TCRdb copy is restricted to in-frame clones and leaves out a portion. This table holds under 400,000 clones, more than 70% found once. The sample taken for sequencing was PBMCs or T cells enriched from blood (not recorded which). Receptors originate from a young woman who had been exposed to COVID-19. The CDR3 runs from the conserved cysteine through the conserved F or W. The D gene is left open where the match is weak.

v_call	d_call	j_call	cdr3_nt	cdr3_aa
TRBV28	TRBD1	TRBJ2-7	TGTGCCAGCAGACGACAGGGGGCGCCGGAGCAGTACTTC	CASRRQGAPEQYF
TRBV27	-	TRBJ1-1	TGTGCCAGCAGTTTAAGGGGGATGGTATCTGAAGCTTTCTTT	CASSLRGMVSEAFF
TRBV5-4	TRBD2	TRBJ2-7	TGTGCCAGCAGACATTGGGGAGGGCCAACCGAGCAGTACTTC	CASRHWGGPTEQYF
TRBV19	-	TRBJ2-6	TGTGCCAGTAGTCCCCTCTCGGGAGCGTTGTCTGGGGCCAACGTCCTGACTTTC	CASSPLSGALSGANVLTF
TRBV4-1	TRBD2	TRBJ2-1	TGCGCCAGCAGCCCCCAGTGGGGACTAGCGGAGAATGAGCAGTTCTTC	CASSPQWGLAENEQFF
TRBV7-3	TRBD2	TRBJ2-1	TGTGCCAGCAGTCTAGCGGGAAAAGTTGGGCAGTTCTTC	CASSLAGKVGQFF
TRBV5-1	-	TRBJ1-3	TGCGCCAGCAGCCCGGAGGGACCCCGGGCGAAAGGAAACACCATATATTTT	CASSPEGPRAKGNTIYF
TRBV27	TRBD2	TRBJ2-7	TGTGCCAGCAGCCAGGGACTACCCTCCTACGAGCAGTACTTC	CASSQGLPSYEQYF
TRBV23-1	TRBD1	TRBJ2-2	TGCGCCAGCAGTCAACCCGTGGGACAGGGGAATACCGGGGAGCTGTTTTTT	CASSQPVGQGNTGELFF
TRBV7-3	TRBD2	TRBJ2-2	TGTGCCAGCAGCGTGGGACTAGCGAACACCGGGGAGCTGTTTTTT	CASSVGLANTGELFF
TRBV28	-	TRBJ2-5	TGTGCCAGCAGTGCCGGTCCAGAGACCCAGTACTTC	CASSAGPETQYF
TRBV19	-	TRBJ2-7	TGTGCCAGTAGCATCAGATGGGGAGAAGGGACTGTCTTTTCCTACGAGCAGTACTTC	CASSIRWGEGTVFSYEQYF
TRBV4-2	TRBD1	TRBJ1-6	TGTGCCAGCAGCCAAGGGGGACAGGGGAATAATTCACCCCTCCACTTT	CASSQGGQGNNSPLHF